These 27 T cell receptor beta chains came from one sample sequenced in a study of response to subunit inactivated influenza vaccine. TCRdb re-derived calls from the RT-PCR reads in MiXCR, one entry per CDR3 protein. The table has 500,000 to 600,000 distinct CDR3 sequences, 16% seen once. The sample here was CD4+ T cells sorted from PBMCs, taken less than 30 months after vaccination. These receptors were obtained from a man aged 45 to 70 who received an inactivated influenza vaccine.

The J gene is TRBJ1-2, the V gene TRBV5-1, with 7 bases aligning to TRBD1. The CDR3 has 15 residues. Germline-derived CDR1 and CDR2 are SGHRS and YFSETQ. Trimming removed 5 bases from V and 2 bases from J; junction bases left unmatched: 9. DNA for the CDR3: TGCGCCAGCAGTTACGCCGGGACAGCGAACTATGGCTACACCTTC. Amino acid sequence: CASSYAGTANYGYTF. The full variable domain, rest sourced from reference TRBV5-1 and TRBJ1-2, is KAGVTQTPRYLIKTRGQQVTLSCSPISGHRSVSWYQQTPGQGLQFLFEYFSETQRNKGNFPGRFSGRQFSNSRSEMNVSTLELGDSALYLCASSYAGTANYGYTFGSGTRLTVV.

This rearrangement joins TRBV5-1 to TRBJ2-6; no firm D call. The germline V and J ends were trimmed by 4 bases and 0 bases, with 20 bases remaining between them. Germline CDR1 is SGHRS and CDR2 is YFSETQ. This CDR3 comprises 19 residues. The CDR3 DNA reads TGCGCCAGCAGCCCTTTCGGGCCAAATAAGCACTCTGGGGCCAACGTCCTGACTTTC. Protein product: CASSPFGPNKHSGANVLTF. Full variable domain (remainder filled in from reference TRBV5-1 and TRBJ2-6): KAGVTQTPRYLIKTRGQQVTLSCSPISGHRSVSWYQQTPGQGLQFLFEYFSETQRNKGNFPGRFSGRQFSNSRSEMNVSTLELGDSALYLCASSPFGPNKHSGANVLTFGAGSRLTVL.

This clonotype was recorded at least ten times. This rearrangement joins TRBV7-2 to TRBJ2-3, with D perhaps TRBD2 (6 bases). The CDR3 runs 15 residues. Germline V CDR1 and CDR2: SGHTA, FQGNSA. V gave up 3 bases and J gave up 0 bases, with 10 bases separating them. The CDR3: CASSLGLPSTDTQYF. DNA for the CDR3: TGTGCCAGCAGCTTGGGACTCCCTAGCACAGATACGCAGTATTTT.

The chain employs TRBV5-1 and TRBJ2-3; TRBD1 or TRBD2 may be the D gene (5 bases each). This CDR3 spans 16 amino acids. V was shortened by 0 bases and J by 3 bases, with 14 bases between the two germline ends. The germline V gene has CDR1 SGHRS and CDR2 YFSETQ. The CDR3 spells CASSLDGPGTTDTQYF. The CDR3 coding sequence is TGCGCCAGCAGCTTGGATGGGCCGGGGACGACAGATACGCAGTATTTT. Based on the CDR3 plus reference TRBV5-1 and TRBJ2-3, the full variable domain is KAGVTQTPRYLIKTRGQQVTLSCSPISGHRSVSWYQQTPGQGLQFLFEYFSETQRNKGNFPGRFSGRQFSNSRSEMNVSTLELGDSALYLCASSLDGPGTTDTQYFGPGTRLTVL.

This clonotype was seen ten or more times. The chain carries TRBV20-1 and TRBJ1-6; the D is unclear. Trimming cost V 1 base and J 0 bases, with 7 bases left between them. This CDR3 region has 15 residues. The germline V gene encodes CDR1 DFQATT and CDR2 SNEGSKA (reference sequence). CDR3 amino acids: CSARGHSSYNSPLHF. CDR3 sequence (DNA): TGCAGTGCTAGAGGTCACAGCTCCTATAATTCACCCCTCCACTTT.

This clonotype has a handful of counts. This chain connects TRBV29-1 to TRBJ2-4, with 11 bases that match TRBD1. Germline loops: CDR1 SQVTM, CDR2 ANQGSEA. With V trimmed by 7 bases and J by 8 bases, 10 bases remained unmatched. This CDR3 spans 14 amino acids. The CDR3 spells CSALDRGRLDIQYF. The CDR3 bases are TGCAGCGCCCTGGACAGGGGGCGCTTGGACATTCAGTACTTC. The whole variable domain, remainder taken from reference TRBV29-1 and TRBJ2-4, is SAVISQKPSRDICQRGTSLTIQCQVDSQVTMMFWYRQQPGQSLTLIATANQGSEATYESGFVIDKFPISRPNLTFSTLTVSNMSPEDSSIYLCSALDRGRLDIQYFGAGTRLSVL.

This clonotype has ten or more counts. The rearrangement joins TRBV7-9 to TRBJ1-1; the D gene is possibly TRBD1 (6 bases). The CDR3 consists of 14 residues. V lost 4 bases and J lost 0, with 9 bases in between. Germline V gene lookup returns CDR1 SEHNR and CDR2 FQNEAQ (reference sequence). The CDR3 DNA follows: TGTGCCAGCAGCTCAAGGGGGATGAACACTGAAGCTTTCTTT. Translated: CASSSRGMNTEAFF.

CDR3 nucleotide sequence: TGTGCCAGCAGTTATAGCGGGAGGCGGAATGAGCAGTTCTTC. It codes for CASSYSGRRNEQFF. The chain couples TRBV6-5 to TRBJ2-1; TRBD2 matches 10 bases. The CDR3 totals 14 residues. Germline CDR1 reads MNHEY; CDR2 reads SVGAGI. Trimming at V came to 3 bases and at J to 7 bases, leaving 3 bases not matched to a gene.

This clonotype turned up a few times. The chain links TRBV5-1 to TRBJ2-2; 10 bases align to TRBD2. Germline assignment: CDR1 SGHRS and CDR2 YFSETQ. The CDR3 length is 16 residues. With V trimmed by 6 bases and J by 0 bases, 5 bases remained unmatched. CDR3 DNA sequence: TGCGCCAGCACCGAACTAGCGGGACCGAACACCGGGGAGCTGTTTTTT. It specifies CASTELAGPNTGELFF.

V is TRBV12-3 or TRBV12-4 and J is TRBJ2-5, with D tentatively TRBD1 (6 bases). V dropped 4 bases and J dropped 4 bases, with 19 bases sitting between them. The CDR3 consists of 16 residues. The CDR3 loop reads CASSSKYRDGGETQYF. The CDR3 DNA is TGTGCCAGCAGTTCAAAATACAGGGACGGTGGAGAGACCCAGTACTTC.

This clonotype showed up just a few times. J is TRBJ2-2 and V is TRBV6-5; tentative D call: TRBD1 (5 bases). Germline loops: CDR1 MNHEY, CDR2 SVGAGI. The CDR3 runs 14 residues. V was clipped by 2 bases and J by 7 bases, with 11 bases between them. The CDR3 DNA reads TGTGCCAGCAGTTACCGAACTCAGGGCGGGGAGCTGTTTTTT. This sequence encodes CASSYRTQGGELFF.

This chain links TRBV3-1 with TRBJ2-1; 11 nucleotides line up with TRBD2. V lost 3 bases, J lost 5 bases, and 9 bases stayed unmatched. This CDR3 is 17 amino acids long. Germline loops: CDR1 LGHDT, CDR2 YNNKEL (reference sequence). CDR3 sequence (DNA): TGTGCCAGCAGCCACCCACTAGCGGGAGATACGGACAATGAGCAGTTCTTC. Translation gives CASSHPLAGDTDNEQFF.

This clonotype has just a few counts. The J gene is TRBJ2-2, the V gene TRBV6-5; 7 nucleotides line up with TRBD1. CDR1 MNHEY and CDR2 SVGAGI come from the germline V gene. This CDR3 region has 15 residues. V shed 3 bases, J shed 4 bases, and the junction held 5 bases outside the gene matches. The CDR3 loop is CASSYTTGTTGELFF. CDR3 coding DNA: TGTGCCAGCAGTTATACGACAGGGACCACCGGGGAGCTGTTTTTT.

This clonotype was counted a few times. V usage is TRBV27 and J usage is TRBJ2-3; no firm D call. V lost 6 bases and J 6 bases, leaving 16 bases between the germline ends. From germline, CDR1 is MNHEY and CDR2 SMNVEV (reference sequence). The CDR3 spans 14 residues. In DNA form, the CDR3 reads TGTGCCAGCAGAGGTCCGTCTAGATACGATACGCAGTATTTT. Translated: CASRGPSRYDTQYF.

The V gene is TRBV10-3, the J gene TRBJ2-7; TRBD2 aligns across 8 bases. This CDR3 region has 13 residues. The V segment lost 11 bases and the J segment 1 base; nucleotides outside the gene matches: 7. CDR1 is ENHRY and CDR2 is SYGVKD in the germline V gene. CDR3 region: CAAAGGQSYEQYF. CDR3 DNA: TGTGCCGCCGCGGGGGGCCAATCCTACGAGCAGTACTTC.

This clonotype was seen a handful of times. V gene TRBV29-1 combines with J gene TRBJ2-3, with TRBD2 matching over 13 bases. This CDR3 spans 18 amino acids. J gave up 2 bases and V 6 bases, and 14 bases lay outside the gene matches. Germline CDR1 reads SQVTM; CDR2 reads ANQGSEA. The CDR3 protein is CSVPPGLAGARNTDTQYF. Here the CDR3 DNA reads TGCAGCGTCCCCCCCGGACTAGCGGGGGCCCGGAACACAGATACGCAGTATTTT.

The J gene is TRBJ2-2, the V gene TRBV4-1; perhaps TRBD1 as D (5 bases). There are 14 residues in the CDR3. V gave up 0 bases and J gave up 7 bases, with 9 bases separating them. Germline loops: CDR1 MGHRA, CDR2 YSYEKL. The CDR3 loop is CASSQDLQGGELFF. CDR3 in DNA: TGCGCCAGCAGCCAAGATCTGCAGGGCGGGGAGCTGTTTTTT.

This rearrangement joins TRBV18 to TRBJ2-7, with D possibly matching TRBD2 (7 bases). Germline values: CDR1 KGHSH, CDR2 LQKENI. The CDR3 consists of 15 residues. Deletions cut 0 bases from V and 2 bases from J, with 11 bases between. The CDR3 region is CASSPPTRGPYEQYF. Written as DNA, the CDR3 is TGTGCCAGCTCACCACCTACGCGGGGGCCCTACGAGCAGTACTTC.

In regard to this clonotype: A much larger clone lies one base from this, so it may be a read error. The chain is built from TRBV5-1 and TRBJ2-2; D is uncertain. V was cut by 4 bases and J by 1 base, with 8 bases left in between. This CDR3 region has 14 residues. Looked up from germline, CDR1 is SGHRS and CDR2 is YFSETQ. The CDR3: CASSMDGNTGELFF. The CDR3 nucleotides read TGCGCCAGCAGCATGGACGGGAACACCGGGGAGCTGTTTTTT.

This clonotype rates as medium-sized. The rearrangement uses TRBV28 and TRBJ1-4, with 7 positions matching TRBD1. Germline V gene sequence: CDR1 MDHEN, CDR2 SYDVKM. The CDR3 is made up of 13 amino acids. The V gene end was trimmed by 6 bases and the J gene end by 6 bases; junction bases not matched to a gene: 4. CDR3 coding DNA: TGTGCCAGCAGGACAGGGTTTCATGAAAAACTGTTTTTT. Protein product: CASRTGFHEKLFF.

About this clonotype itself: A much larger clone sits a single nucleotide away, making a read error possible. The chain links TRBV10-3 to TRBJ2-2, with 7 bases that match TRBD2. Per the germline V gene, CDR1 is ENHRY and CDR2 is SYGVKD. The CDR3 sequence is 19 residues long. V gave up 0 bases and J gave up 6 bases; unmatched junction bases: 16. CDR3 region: CAISESENSGLSNSGELFF. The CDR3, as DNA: TGTGCCATCAGTGAGTCGGAGAATAGCGGGCTCTCCAACTCCGGGGAGCTGTTTTTT.

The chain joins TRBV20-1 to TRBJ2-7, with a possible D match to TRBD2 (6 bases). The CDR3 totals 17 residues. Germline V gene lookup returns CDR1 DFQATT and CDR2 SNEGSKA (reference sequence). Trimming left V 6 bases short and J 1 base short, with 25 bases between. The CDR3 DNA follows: TGCAGTGCAACCGTCGGGAGAAGTACGCTCAGGTCCTACGAGCAGTACTTC. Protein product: CSATVGRSTLRSYEQYF.

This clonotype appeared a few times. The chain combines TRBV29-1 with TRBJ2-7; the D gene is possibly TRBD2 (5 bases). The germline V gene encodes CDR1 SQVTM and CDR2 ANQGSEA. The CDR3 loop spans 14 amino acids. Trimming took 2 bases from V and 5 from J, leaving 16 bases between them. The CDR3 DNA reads TGCAGCGTTGAAAAGGGAGCCGTGTACAACGAGCAGTACTTC. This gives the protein CSVEKGAVYNEQYF.

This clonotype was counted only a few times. CDR3: CATSRGGHGPSEQYF. DNA for the CDR3: TGTGCCACCAGCAGAGGAGGTCACGGTCCCTCGGAGCAGTACTTC. The chain carries TRBV15 and TRBJ2-7; the D is unclear. CDR3 length equals 15 residues. V was shortened by 1 base and J by 7 bases, with 17 bases between the two germline ends. The germline V gene encodes CDR1 LNHNV and CDR2 YYDKDF (reference sequence).

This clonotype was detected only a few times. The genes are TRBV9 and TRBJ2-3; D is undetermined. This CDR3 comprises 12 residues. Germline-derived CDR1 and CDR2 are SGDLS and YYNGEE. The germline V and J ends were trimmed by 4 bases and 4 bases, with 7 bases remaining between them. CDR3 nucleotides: TGTGCCAGCAGCTATTACCCAGATACGCAGTATTTT. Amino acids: CASSYYPDTQYF. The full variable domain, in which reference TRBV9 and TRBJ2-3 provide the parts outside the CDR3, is DSGVTQTPKHLITATGQRVTLRCSPRSGDLSVYWYQQSLDQGLQFLIQYYNGEERAKGNILERFSAQQFPDLHSELNLSSLELGDSALYFCASSYYPDTQYFGPGTRLTVL.

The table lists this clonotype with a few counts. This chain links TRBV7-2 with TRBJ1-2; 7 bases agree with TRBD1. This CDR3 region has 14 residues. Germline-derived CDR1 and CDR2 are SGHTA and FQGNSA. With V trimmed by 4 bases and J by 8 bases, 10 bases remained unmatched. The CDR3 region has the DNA TGTGCCAGCAGCTCCCAACAGGGGTTGCGCGGCTACACCTTC. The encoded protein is CASSSQQGLRGYTF.

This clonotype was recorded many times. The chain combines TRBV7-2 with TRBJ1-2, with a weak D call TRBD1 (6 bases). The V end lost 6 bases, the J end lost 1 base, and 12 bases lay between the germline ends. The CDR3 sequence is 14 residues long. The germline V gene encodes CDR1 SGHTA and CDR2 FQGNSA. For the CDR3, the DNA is TGTGCCAGCAGTTTGGTAGGGGGTAACTATGGCTACACCTTC. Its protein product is CASSLVGGNYGYTF.